A selection of T cell receptor beta chains follows, all from one sample in a study of blood T cell repertoires in COVID-19. Using immunoSEQ multiplex PCR, the repertoire was profiled, and TCRdb retains in-frame clones only, with some absent. The table lists 310,000 or so clones, over 70% of them singletons. The sequenced sample was peripheral blood. The source is a woman aged 50 to 65 with acute or convalescent COVID-19. Each CDR3 is given with its conserved first and last residue. D genes are given only for firm matches. A row's size may be missing; if present it is once, few, many or a size class.

TRBJ2-3 | 15 | NA | few | TRBV29-1 | TGCAGCGTTCGCTGGCAGGCTTCTAGCACAGATACGCAGTATTTT | CSVRWQASSTDTQYF
TRBJ1-3 | 16 | NA | few | TRBV5-1 | TGCGCCAGCAGCTTGTCTGCGGGAAACTCTGGAAACACCATATATTTT | CASSLSAGNSGNTIYF
TRBJ2-1 | 13 | NA | once | TRBV5-1 | TGCGCCAGCAGCTTGGGGGGGCAAAATGAGCAGTTCTTC | CASSLGGQNEQFF
TRBJ1-1 | 14 | NA | NA | TRBV7-8 | TGTGCCAGCAGCTGGGGGACACTGAACACTGAAGCTTTCTTT | CASSWGTLNTEAFF
TRBJ1-4 | 17 | TRBD1 | NA | TRBV11-2 | TGTGCCAGCAGCTGGGACAGGGGGCCTGCAACTAATGAAAAACTGTTTTTT | CASSWDRGPATNEKLFF
TRBJ2-5 | 13 | NA | NA | TRBV6-6 | TGTGCCAGCACCATAGACACGGCGGGGACCCAGTACTTC | CASTIDTAGTQYF
TRBJ1-1 | 13 | NA | NA | TRBV12-3/TRBV12-4 | TGTGCCAGCAGCCCGATGGCGGCGGTAAGGAGTCTCTTT | CASSPMAAVRSLF
TRBJ2-1 | 17 | TRBD2 | NA | TRBV5-8 | TGTGCCAGCAGCTTTTTTAGCGGGGGGGCTTCCTACAATGAGCAGTTCTTC | CASSFFSGGASYNEQFF
TRBJ2-5 | 15 | TRBD2 | NA | TRBV25-1 | TGTGCCAGCAGTGAATGGCTAGCGGGAGTGGAGACCCAGTACTTC | CASSEWLAGVETQYF
TRBJ2-5 | 14 | NA | NA | TRBV9 | TGTGCCAGCAGCGTAGAAGTTTTTGGGCAGGGCCAGTACTTC | CASSVEVFGQGQYF
TRBJ2-5 | 13 | NA | NA | TRBV7-8 | TGTGCCAGCAGCTTAGGCCAGGGAGAGACCCAGTACTTC | CASSLGQGETQYF
TRBJ2-2 | 15 | TRBD1 | NA | TRBV6-5 | TGTGCCAGCAGCCTTCGACAGGGTAGCGTCGGGGAGCTGTTTTTT | CASSLRQGSVGELFF
TRBJ1-1 | 14 | NA | NA | TRBV4-3 | TGCGCCAGCAGCCAAGATGCCAGATTCACTGAAGCTTTCTTT | CASSQDARFTEAFF
TRBJ2-1 | 16 | TRBD1 | NA | TRBV6-2/TRBV6-3 | TGTGCCAGCAGCACCCGACAGGGGGGCATCTACAATGAGCAGTTCTTC | CASSTRQGGIYNEQFF
TRBJ2-7 | 13 | TRBD1 | NA | TRBV24-1 | TGTGCCACCAGTGCGGCAGGGGGCTACGAGCAGTACTTC | CATSAAGGYEQYF
TRBJ1-4 | 14 | NA | NA | TRBV6-5 | TGTGCCAGCATCACGACAGATGGAAATGAAAAACTGTTTTTT | CASITTDGNEKLFF
TRBJ1-2 | 13 | NA | NA | TRBV5-1 | TGCGCCAGCAGCGTACAGCCCGCCTATGGCTACACCTTC | CASSVQPAYGYTF
TRBJ2-2 | 16 | NA | NA | TRBV9 | TGTGCCAGCAGCGTTTTTTCGAGGACGAACACCGGGGAGCTGTTTTTT | CASSVFSRTNTGELFF
TRBJ2-5 | 14 | TRBD1 | NA | TRBV5-1 | TGCGCCAGCAGCCCGGACAGGGTTTGGGAGACCCAGTACTTC | CASSPDRVWETQYF
TRBJ1-6 | 17 | TRBD1 | NA | TRBV9 | TGTGCCAGCAGCGCCACAGGGGCCAGCTCCTATAATTCACCCCTCCACTTT | CASSATGASSYNSPLHF
TRBJ1-4 | 13 | NA | NA | TRBV18 | TGTGCCAGCTCGCGGGACGGAAATGAAAAACTGTTTTTT | CASSRDGNEKLFF
TRBJ2-6 | 17 | NA | NA | TRBV20-1 | TGCAGTGCTAGTGGGGGAGACCTCCGCTCTGGGGCCAACGTCCTGACTTTC | CSASGGDLRSGANVLTF
TRBJ1-6 | 13 | NA | NA | TRBV7-3 | TGTGCCAGCAGCTCAGGGGAGAATTCACCCCTCCACTTT | CASSSGENSPLHF
TRBJ2-5 | 14 | TRBD1 | NA | TRBV3-1/TRBV3-2 | TGTGCCAGCAGCCAAGGGACAGGGGGCGACCTCCAGTACTTC | CASSQGTGGDLQYF
TRBJ1-1 | 13 | NA | NA | TRBV7-6 | TGTGCCAGCAGCTTGGAGACGAACACTGAAGCTTTCTTT | CASSLETNTEAFF
TRBJ2-7 | 13 | NA | NA | TRBV30 | TGTGCCTGGAGGACGAGGGAGCCCTACGAGCAGTACTTC | CAWRTREPYEQYF
TRBJ1-1 | 14 | NA | NA | TRBV7-2 | TGTGCCAGCAGCTTCGGAGGGATGAACACTGAAGCTTTCTTT | CASSFGGMNTEAFF
TRBJ2-1 | 16 | NA | NA | TRBV4-3 | TGCGCCAGCAGCCAAGATTACGGGACTGCCTTTAATGAGCAGTTCTTC | CASSQDYGTAFNEQFF
TRBJ1-4 | 17 | TRBD1 | NA | TRBV19 | TGTGCCAGTAGTACCCTTCCGGGACAGATTACCAATGAAAAACTGTTTTTT | CASSTLPGQITNEKLFF
TRBJ1-5 | 13 | NA | NA | TRBV12-3/TRBV12-4 | TGTGCCAGCACCCCGACAGTCAATCAGCCCCAGCATTTT | CASTPTVNQPQHF
TRBJ1-3 | 15 | NA | NA | TRBV3-1/TRBV3-2 | TGTGCCAGCAGCCCCTTTGGACAGTCTGGAAACACCATATATTTT | CASSPFGQSGNTIYF
TRBJ1-6 | 14 | NA | once | TRBV7-9 | TGTGCCAGCAGCCTGGAGTTAGATAATTCACCCCTCCACTTT | CASSLELDNSPLHF
TRBJ2-2 | 17 | TRBD2 | NA | TRBV19 | TGTGCCAGTAGTCATCCGGGACTAGCGGGATTCACCGGGGAGCTGTTTTTT | CASSHPGLAGFTGELFF
TRBJ1-2 | 14 | TRBD1 | NA | TRBV27 | TGTGCCAGCAGGGCTTCACAGGGGGCATCTGGCTACACCTTC | CASRASQGASGYTF
TRBJ1-1 | 15 | NA | NA | TRBV9 | TGTGCCAGCAGCCCAGAAGGGGTCGGTGGGACTGAAGCTTTCTTT | CASSPEGVGGTEAFF
TRBJ1-4 | 16 | NA | NA | TRBV19 | TGTGCCAGTACCTCCCAGAGCGGGAACTACAATGAAAAACTGTTTTTT | CASTSQSGNYNEKLFF
TRBJ1-2 | 13 | TRBD1 | NA | TRBV19 | TGTGCCAGTAGTTCCCGGACAGGGAGAGGCTACACCTTC | CASSSRTGRGYTF
TRBJ2-5 | 14 | TRBD1 | once | TRBV2 | TGTGCCAGCAGTGAAGCGGGACAGGGGGAGACCCAGTACTTC | CASSEAGQGETQYF
TRBJ2-1 | 15 | TRBD1 | NA | TRBV7-9 | TGTGCCAGCAGCCCCCCGAGGGGGCTGTTTAATGAGCAGTTCTTC | CASSPPRGLFNEQFF
TRBJ1-1 | 11 | NA | NA | TRBV3-1/TRBV3-2 | TGTGCCAGCAGACAGGGTAATGAAGCTTTCTTT | CASRQGNEAFF
TRBJ2-2 | 14 | NA | few | TRBV5-1 | TGCGCCAGCAGCTCGCTAGCGAACACCGGGGAGCTGTTTTTT | CASSSLANTGELFF
TRBJ1-1 | 16 | TRBD1 | NA | TRBV19 | TGTGCCAGTAGCCCGATCTCCGGGACAGGGAGGACTGAAGCTTTCTTT | CASSPISGTGRTEAFF
TRBJ1-4 | 15 | TRBD1 | once | TRBV18 | TGTGCCAGCTCACCACTGGGACAGGCGCGAGGAAAACTGTTTTTT | CASSPLGQARGKLFF
TRBJ1-5 | 15 | NA | NA | TRBV7-8 | TGTGCCAGCAGCGCAGATTCAGGGGGCAATCAGCCCCAGCATTTT | CASSADSGGNQPQHF
TRBJ2-3 | 16 | TRBD2 | NA | TRBV2 | TGTGCCAGCAGTAGACTAGCGGGGGATGTCTCAGATACGCAGTATTTT | CASSRLAGDVSDTQYF
TRBJ1-2 | 14 | NA | NA | TRBV6-6 | TGTGCCAGCAGTTACTCCGGGGGACGCGATGGCTACACCTTC | CASSYSGGRDGYTF
TRBJ1-2 | 12 | NA | NA | TRBV5-1 | TGCGCCAGCAGCGAGGTTGACTATGGCTACACCTTC | CASSEVDYGYTF
TRBJ1-1 | 17 | NA | few | TRBV6-1 | TGTGCCAGCAGTGAAGAAAGGGCCAGGGGATGGAACACTGAAGCTTTCTTT | CASSEERARGWNTEAFF
TRBJ2-7 | 14 | TRBD2 | NA | TRBV3-1/TRBV3-2 | TGTGCCAGCGGGTTAGCGGGAGTTTTTTACGAGCAGTACTTC | CASGLAGVFYEQYF
TRBJ1-2 | 15 | NA | few | TRBV30 | TGTGCCTGGAGTGTCTCCCGTCAGGGGTCAGGTGGCTACACCTTC | CAWSVSRQGSGGYTF
TRBJ2-3 | 14 | TRBD2 | NA | TRBV7-2 | TGTGCCAGCAGCATCGGGGGGAGCACAGATACGCAGTATTTT | CASSIGGSTDTQYF
TRBJ2-5 | 15 | NA | NA | TRBV19 | TGTGCCAGTAGTCCGGGCAGTACACTAGGAGAGACCCAGTACTTC | CASSPGSTLGETQYF
TRBJ2-3 | 15 | TRBD2 | NA | TRBV9 | TGTGCCAGCACCGCCCTTGGGGGGGGCACAGATACGCAGTATTTT | CASTALGGGTDTQYF
TRBJ2-2 | 16 | NA | NA | TRBV19 | TGTGCCAGTAGTATGAGCGGAGCTACGAACACCGGGGAGCTGTTTTTT | CASSMSGATNTGELFF
TRBJ2-2 | 15 | NA | NA | TRBV30 | TGTGCCTGGAGTGTAGGAGGGGCGTCCACCGGGGAGCTGTTTTTT | CAWSVGGASTGELFF
TRBJ1-1 | 11 | NA | NA | TRBV7-2 | TGTGCCAGCAGCTTTCACAGGGAAGCTTTCTTT | CASSFHREAFF
TRBJ1-2 | 15 | NA | few | TRBV3-1/TRBV3-2 | TGTGCCAGCAGCCAAGAAGGGAACAGGAACTATGGCTACACCTTC | CASSQEGNRNYGYTF